These T cell receptor beta chains were read from a single sample in a study of technical replicates of blood from a handful of donors. The repertoire was sequenced with immunoSEQ multiplex PCR; TCRdb's copy has only in-frame clones and lacks some. The sample has roughly 72,000 clones, 95% to 97% seen once; the top ten hold 0.34%. The sequenced material came from T cells isolated from PBMCs. The receptors were sampled from a human donor in good health. Each CDR3 is given with its conserved first and last residue. A D gene is named only where the DNA matches it firmly. Rows give clone size only sometimes, using once, few, many, or a class for an expanded clone.

v_gene,d_gene,abundance,j_gene,CDR3nt,CDR3aa
TRBV4-3,.,.,TRBJ2-3,TGCGCCAGCAGCCACCTGCTCGTGGAGGGTTACGATACGCAGTATTTT,CASSHLLVEGYDTQYF
TRBV2,TRBD1,.,TRBJ1-2,TGTGCCAGCATGACAGGGTATGGCTACACCTTC,CASMTGYGYTF
TRBV6-1,.,.,TRBJ2-7,TGTGCCAGCACCATCAGGGTTACATCCTCCTACGAGCAGTACTTC,CASTIRVTSSYEQYF
TRBV11-3,.,.,TRBJ1-2,TGTGCCAGCAGCTTACAGGGTTATGAATGGGCATATGGCTACACCTTC,CASSLQGYEWAYGYTF
TRBV5-4,.,.,TRBJ2-7,TGTGCCAGCAGCCCCACTCCGATTAGCGATAACGAGCAGTACTTC,CASSPTPISDNEQYF
TRBV7-2,.,.,TRBJ1-1,TGTGCCAGCAGCTTAGTAATAGGGGCTGAAGCTTTCTTT,CASSLVIGAEAFF
TRBV6-5,.,.,TRBJ1-1,TGTGCCAGCAGTTACTCTGCAGGGTACACTGAAGCTTTCTTT,CASSYSAGYTEAFF
TRBV9,TRBD1,.,TRBJ2-7,TGTGCCAGCAGCGTAGGGGACAGAGCCTACGAGCAGTACTTC,CASSVGDRAYEQYF
TRBV21-1,.,few,TRBJ1-1,TGTGCCAGCGGAGTCGCTTTCTTT,CASGVAFF
TRBV2,.,.,TRBJ2-3,TGTGCCAGCGAGGCAGGGGAATTCACAGATACGCAGTATTTT,CASEAGEFTDTQYF
TRBV7-9,.,.,TRBJ2-1,TGTGCCAGCAGCTTAGAACGGGAGAAGTTCTTC,CASSLEREKFF
TRBV19,TRBD1,.,TRBJ2-7,TGTGCCAGTAGTAACGGACAGGGGGCTCACGAGCAGTACTTC,CASSNGQGAHEQYF
TRBV2,TRBD2,.,TRBJ2-7,TGTGCCAGCAGTGTCATAGCGGGAGTTATCGAGCAGTACTTC,CASSVIAGVIEQYF
TRBV2,.,.,TRBJ2-5,TGTGCCAGCCGGGGGAATGGAGAGACCCAGTACTTC,CASRGNGETQYF
TRBV19,.,.,TRBJ1-4,TGTGCCAGTAGTAAATTCACCGAGACAGGAAATGAAAAACTGTTTTTT,CASSKFTETGNEKLFF
TRBV7-2,TRBD2,.,TRBJ2-3,TGTGCCACCGAGCGGGAGGAGGCAGATACGCAGTATTTT,CATEREEADTQYF
TRBV4-1,TRBD2,.,TRBJ2-3,TGCGCCAGCAGCCCCCAGGGACTAGCGAGCACAGATACGCAGTATTTT,CASSPQGLASTDTQYF
TRBV27,.,.,TRBJ2-7,TGTGCCAGCAGTTTAGGTCGGTCCCGTTACGAGCAGTACTTC,CASSLGRSRYEQYF
TRBV19,TRBD2,.,TRBJ2-7,TGTGCCAGTAGTATTGGGACTAGCGGCTACGAGCAGTACTTC,CASSIGTSGYEQYF
TRBV27,.,.,TRBJ2-7,TGTGCCAGCAGTTTATACCCCCCTGCCAAAAGCGGGTCGGCAGAGGACGAGCAGTACTTC,CASSLYPPAKSGSAEDEQYF
TRBV4-2,.,.,TRBJ1-2,TGTGCCAGCACGTCCCCCTTGGGGGGGCAAGGCTACACCTTC,CASTSPLGGQGYTF
TRBV6-1,TRBD1,.,TRBJ2-7,TGTGCCAGCAGTGGGACAGGGAAGGACGAGCAGTACTTC,CASSGTGKDEQYF
TRBV7-9,.,.,TRBJ1-4,TGTGCCAGCAGCGTCTCCCGGAATGAAAAACTGTTTTTT,CASSVSRNEKLFF
TRBV4-2,TRBD2,.,TRBJ2-2,TGTGCCAGCAGCCAGGGACTACGCACCGGGGAGCTGTTTTTT,CASSQGLRTGELFF
TRBV28,.,.,TRBJ1-2,TGTGCCAGCAGTTCAGACCGGACTGGTGGCTACACCTTC,CASSSDRTGGYTF
TRBV11-2,TRBD2,.,TRBJ2-1,TGTGCCAGCAGCTTCTCAGCGGGAGGGCTGTATGAGCAGTTCTTC,CASSFSAGGLYEQFF
TRBV6-5,.,.,TRBJ1-2,TGTGCCAGCAGTTACGCCAAGAGGGATTACTATGGCTACACCTTC,CASSYAKRDYYGYTF
TRBV28,.,.,TRBJ2-2,TGTGCCGGGGGAAGGGAGGTGGGGGAGCTGTTTTTT,CAGGREVGELFF
TRBV28,TRBD2,.,TRBJ2-1,TGTGCCAGCAGTTCCATTAGCGGGACGTACAATGAGCAGTTCTTC,CASSSISGTYNEQFF
TRBV27,TRBD1,.,TRBJ2-7,TGTGCCAGCCAGACAGGGGGAGTATCCTACGAGCAGTACTTC,CASQTGGVSYEQYF
TRBV29-1,.,once,TRBJ1-2,TGCAGCGTCCTTGGACAGCGTTATGGCTACACCTTC,CSVLGQRYGYTF
TRBV28,TRBD1,.,TRBJ1-1,TGTGCCAGCAGTGCTGGACAGGGGAGAACTGAAGCTTTCTTT,CASSAGQGRTEAFF
TRBV21-1,.,.,TRBJ2-7,TGTGCCACCCCAGTCTGGAATGGGGCCACCTACGAGCAGTACTTC,CATPVWNGATYEQYF
TRBV30,.,.,TRBJ1-4,TGTGCCTGGAGTGTAACAGCTATTAATGAAAAACTGTTTTTT,CAWSVTAINEKLFF
TRBV30,.,.,TRBJ2-1,TGTGCCTGGAGTGTAAGGAGCTCCTACAATGAGCAGTTCTTC,CAWSVRSSYNEQFF
TRBV7-3,.,.,TRBJ2-5,TGTGCCAGCAGCTTAGTGTCTAGCCCGCAGCAGACCCAGTACTTC,CASSLVSSPQQTQYF
TRBV10-3,.,.,TRBJ2-6,TGTGCCATCAGTGAGTCAGGGGGCTCTGGGGCCAACGTCCTGACTTTC,CAISESGGSGANVLTF
TRBV6-5,.,.,TRBJ1-2,TGTGCCAGCTGCAAGACGGGGTTAGCTAACTATGGCTACACCTTC,CASCKTGLANYGYTF